This T cell receptor beta chain stems from a study of T cells in Graves' hyperthyroidism and ophthalmopathy. Study findings and constraints: Clonotypes that were expanded in thyroid above 0.001 mostly appeared in blood too.

TCR beta CDR3 region amplification was performed from RNA transcripts. TCR CDR3 underwent first-round RT-PCR with the HTBI primer set. TCRdb processed the multiplex PCR reads anew with MiXCR; each CDR3 protein has one entry. The sample holds approximately 300,000 distinct CDR3 sequences; roughly 18% are singletons and the top ten take roughly 39%. There are many counts of this clonotype. Its specificity is unknown. Germline V lookup: CDR1 SGHRS, CDR2 YFSETQ. V was clipped by 4 bases and J by 6 bases; unmatched bases: 10. CDR3 size: 17 residues. Enrolled ophthalmopathy patients presented with a Clinical Activity Score of at least 3, a NOSPECS grade of at least 4, and disease duration under 3 months. Clinicians diagnosed patients from clinical symptoms, serum thyroxine and TRAb, thyroid ultrasound and orbital computed tomography. This sample holds PBMCs from 10 ml fresh peripheral blood.

This rearrangement joins TRBV5-1 to TRBJ2-7, with 16 bases identical to TRBD2. Sequenced: blood. This TCR derives from a man aged 45-65 years with Graves' ophthalmopathy. The CDR3 DNA reads TGCGCCAGCAGCGGCACCGGGACTAGCGGGAGGGCTGCCGAGCAGTACTTC. Translating gives CASSGTGTSGRAAEQYF.